The clone carrying this TCR beta chain was picked up a small number of times. The antigen remains undetermined. The data are from a study of neoadjuvant anti-PD-1 for oral cavity cancer. Study results and caveats: Post-treatment tumors with larger preexisting clones showed more shrinkage.

Time point meaning: after neoadjuvant nivolumab, at surgical resection. These oral cavity squamous cell carcinomas were HPV-negative and locally advanced. Sequencing was performed with immunoSEQ multiplex PCR; in TCRdb, only in-frame clones are kept and a portion is missing. The table has some 40,000 clones, 30% to 40% seen once. This sequence was found in a person aged 40-85 years with oral cavity squamous cell carcinoma. The sequences come from tumor tissue, collected after nivolumab (anti-PD-1) treatment.

CDR3 in DNA: TGTGCCAGCAATCTCGGAGAGACCCAGTACTTC. This gives the protein CASNLGETQYF. The chain joins TRBV2 to TRBJ2-5; no clear D. Trimming stripped 7 bases from V and 4 bases from J, with 7 bases between. This CDR3 contains 11 residues. In germline, CDR1 is SNHLY, CDR2 FYNNEI.